This TCR beta chain was recorded in a study of T cell repertoires in aging, cancer and after chemotherapy. Study background: Paired samples before and after chemotherapy came from chronic lymphocytic leukemia patients on fludarabine- or bendamustine-based regimens. Findings of the study overall: In healthy donors, age-related TCR diversity loss mainly reflected lost richness. Rebound thymic output was suggested by rising median generation probability during chemotherapy in each cancer cohort.

Amplification of TCR beta used genomic DNA extracted from peripheral blood. A word on this clonotype: The antigen remains unidentified.

Rearranged V-D-J TRB sequences were amplified with a mixed TRB-A/B primer pool. TCRdb reprocessed the multiplex PCR reads via MiXCR and lists one record per CDR3 protein. The sample shows about 1,500 distinct CDR3 sequences, approximately 54% of them seen only once. Trimming cost V 6 bases and J 5 bases, with 13 bases left between them. The CDR3 is 12 amino acids. The germline gives CDR1 SQVTM, CDR2 ANQGSEA. The sequence was collected from a human donor with a blood cancer. The rearrangement joins TRBV29-1 to TRBJ1-1; D perhaps matches TRBD1 (6 bases). Sample: blood. DNA of the CDR3: TGCAGCGTGACAGGTTCGTTGACTGAAGCTTTCTTT. It translates to CSVTGSLTEAFF.